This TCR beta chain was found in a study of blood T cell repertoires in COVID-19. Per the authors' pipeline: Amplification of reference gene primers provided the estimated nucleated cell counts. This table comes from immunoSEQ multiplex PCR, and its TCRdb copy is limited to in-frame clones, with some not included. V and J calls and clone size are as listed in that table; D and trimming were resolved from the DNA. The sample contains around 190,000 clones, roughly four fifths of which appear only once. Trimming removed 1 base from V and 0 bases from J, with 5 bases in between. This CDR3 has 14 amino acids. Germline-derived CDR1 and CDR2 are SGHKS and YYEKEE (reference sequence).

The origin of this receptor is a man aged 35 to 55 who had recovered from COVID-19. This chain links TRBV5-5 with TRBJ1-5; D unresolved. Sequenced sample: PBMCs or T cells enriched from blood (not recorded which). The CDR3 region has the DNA TGTGCCAGCAGCTTGCAGGATAGCAATCAGCCCCAGCATTTT. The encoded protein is CASSLQDSNQPQHF. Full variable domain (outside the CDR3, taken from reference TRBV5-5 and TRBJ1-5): DAGVTQSPTHLIKTRGQQVTLRCSPISGHKSVSWYQQVLGQGPQFIFQYYEKEERGRGNFPDRFSARQFPNYSSELNVNALLLGDSALYLCASSLQDSNQPQHFGDGTRLSIL.